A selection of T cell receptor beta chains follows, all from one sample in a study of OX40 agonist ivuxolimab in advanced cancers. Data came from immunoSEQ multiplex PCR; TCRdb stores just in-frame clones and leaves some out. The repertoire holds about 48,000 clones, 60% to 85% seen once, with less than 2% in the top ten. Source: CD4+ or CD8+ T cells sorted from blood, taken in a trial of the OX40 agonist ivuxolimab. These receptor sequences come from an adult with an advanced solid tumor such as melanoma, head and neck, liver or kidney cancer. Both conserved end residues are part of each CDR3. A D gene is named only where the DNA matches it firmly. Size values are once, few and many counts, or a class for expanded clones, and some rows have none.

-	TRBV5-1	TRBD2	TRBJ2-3	CASSPLAGVYTDTQYF	TGCGCCAGCAGCCCTCTAGCGGGGGTTTACACAGATACGCAGTATTTT
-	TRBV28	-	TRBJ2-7	CASGDFPVQYF	TGTGCCAGCGGGGACTTCCCCGTGCAGTACTTC
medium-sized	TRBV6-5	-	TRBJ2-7	CASSYRISYEQYF	TGTGCCAGCAGTTACAGGATCTCCTACGAGCAGTACTTC
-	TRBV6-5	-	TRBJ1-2	CASQNPGQYGYTF	TGTGCCAGCCAAAACCCAGGGCAGTATGGCTACACCTTC
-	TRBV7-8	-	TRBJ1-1	CASSRNPEATEAFF	TGTGCCAGCAGCCGAAATCCAGAGGCCACTGAAGCTTTCTTT
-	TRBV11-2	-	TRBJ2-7	CASSSGDYYEQYF	TGTGCCAGCAGTTCGGGGGATTACTACGAGCAGTACTTC
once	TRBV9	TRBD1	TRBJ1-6	CASSISDRGGNSPLHF	TGTGCCAGCAGCATTTCGGACAGGGGAGGGAATTCACCCCTCCACTTT
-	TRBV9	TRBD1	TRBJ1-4	CASSKQGANEKLFF	TGTGCCAGCAGCAAACAGGGGGCAAATGAAAAACTGTTTTTT
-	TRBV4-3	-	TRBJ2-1	CASSQGWTATNEQFF	TGCGCCAGCAGCCAAGGATGGACAGCTACTAATGAGCAGTTCTTC
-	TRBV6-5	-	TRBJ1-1	CASSSTLWNTEAFF	TGTGCCAGCAGTTCCACATTGTGGAACACTGAAGCTTTCTTT
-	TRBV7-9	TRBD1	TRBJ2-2	CASSLYAGGRGTGELFF	TGTGCCAGCAGCTTGTACGCAGGGGGCCGGGGCACCGGGGAGCTGTTTTTT
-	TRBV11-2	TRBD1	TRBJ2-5	CASSPDRGLETQYF	TGTGCCAGCAGCCCGGACAGGGGGCTGGAGACCCAGTACTTC
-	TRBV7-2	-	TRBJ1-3	CASRPASGNTIYF	TGTGCCAGCCGCCCGGCATCTGGAAACACCATATATTTT
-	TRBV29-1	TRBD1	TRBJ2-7	CSATGEYEQYF	TGCAGCGCGACAGGGGAGTACGAGCAGTACTTC
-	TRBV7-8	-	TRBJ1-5	CASSLAPGNQQPQHF	TGTGCCAGCAGCTTAGCCCCGGGTAATCAGCAGCCCCAGCATTTT
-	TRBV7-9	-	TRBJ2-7	CASSLVGRARAYEQYF	TGTGCCAGCAGCTTGGTCGGGCGGGCTCGAGCCTACGAGCAGTACTTC